The 20 T cell receptor beta chains below come from one sample, sequenced in a study of T cells in Graves' hyperthyroidism and ophthalmopathy. Template material for amplifying TCR beta CDR3 regions consisted of RNA transcripts. The TCR CDR3 first-round RT-PCR relied on the HTBI primer set. MiXCR was run by TCRdb on the multiplex PCR reads, yielding one entry per CDR3 protein. The table includes under 350,000 distinct CDR3 sequences, less than 30% detected once. The specimen sequenced was blood. The receptors were gathered from a man aged 35-49 years with Graves' hyperthyroidism that later progressed to Graves' ophthalmopathy.

This clonotype was recorded at least ten times. The gene calls are TRBV27 and TRBJ1-1; D is undetermined. Germline loops: CDR1 MNHEY, CDR2 SMNVEV (reference sequence). Trimming cost V 7 bases and J 3 bases, with 3 bases left between them. The CDR3 runs to 10 residues. In DNA, the CDR3 is TGTGCCAGCAACGACACTGAAGCTTTCTTT. It yields the protein CASNDTEAFF.

At least ten counts were recorded for this clonotype. The J gene is TRBJ1-1, the V gene TRBV29-1; D might be TRBD1 (5 bases). This CDR3 has 11 residues. Germline V gene lookup returns CDR1 SQVTM and CDR2 ANQGSEA. Trimming left V 8 bases short and J 3 bases short, with 10 bases between. The CDR3 bases are TGCAGCTTCCGGGACGACACTGAAGCTTTCTTT. Its translation is CSFRDDTEAFF.

This clonotype appeared many times. The V gene is TRBV4-1, the J gene TRBJ2-3; D is undetermined. This CDR3 is built from 14 residues. V lost 0 bases, J lost 6 bases, and 10 bases lay in between. Germline loops: CDR1 MGHRA, CDR2 YSYEKL. The CDR3 region is CASSQDPRRDTQYF. For the CDR3, the DNA is TGCGCCAGCAGCCAAGACCCCAGACGCGATACGCAGTATTTT.

This clonotype was picked up many times. The chain has TRBV20-1 and TRBJ2-7; 10 bases are a match to TRBD2. J gave up 5 bases and V 5 bases, and 6 bases lay outside the gene matches. Germline V gene data show CDR1 as DFQATT and CDR2 as SNEGSKA (reference sequence). The CDR3 has 13 residues. The CDR3 nucleotides read TGCAGTGCTTTCCTAGCGGGAGCGAACGAGCAGTACTTC. Protein product: CSAFLAGANEQYF.

In this sample, this clonotype turned up many times. The chain's CDR3 is CASRAGTAYEQYF. The CDR3 DNA sequence: TGTGCCAGCAGGGCAGGGACGGCTTACGAGCAGTACTTC. The chain has TRBV12-3 or TRBV12-4 and TRBJ2-7; either TRBD1 or TRBD2 may supply D (5 bases each). The CDR3 sequence is 13 residues long. V gave up 6 bases and J gave up 4 bases, with 13 bases separating them.

Ten or more counts support this clonotype. The CDR3 DNA sequence: TGTGCCAGCTCACCAATGAGCCCGGGGACCAATCAGCCCCAGCATTTT. Translated, it gives CASSPMSPGTNQPQHF. This chain connects TRBV18 to TRBJ1-5; D may be TRBD1 (5 bases). Germline-derived CDR1 and CDR2 are KGHSH and LQKENI. The CDR3 contains 16 residues. V shed 2 bases and J shed 3 bases, with 14 bases lying between them. Full variable domain (remainder filled in from reference TRBV18 and TRBJ1-5): NAGVMQNPRHLVRRRGQEARLRCSPMKGHSHVYWYRQLPEEGLKFMVYLQKENIIDESGMPKERFSAEFPKEGPSILRIQQVVRGDSAAYFCASSPMSPGTNQPQHFGDGTRLSIL.

This clonotype was detected many times. This chain uses TRBV27 with TRBJ1-6, with D uncertain. V lost 5 bases and J lost 9, with 11 bases in between. This CDR3 is built from 13 residues. The germline CDR1 and CDR2 sequences are MNHEY and SMNVEV (reference sequence). CDR3 sequence (DNA): TGTGCCAGCAGTAAGACCGGCGGTTCACCCCTCCACTTT. This gives the protein CASSKTGGSPLHF.

This clonotype was observed at least ten times. This rearrangement joins TRBV24-1 to TRBJ2-7; perhaps TRBD1 as D (6 bases). CDR1 is KGHDR and CDR2 is SFDVKD in the germline V gene. The CDR3 length is 15 residues. Trimming took off 3 bases at V and 1 base at J, with 12 bases between the two ends. As DNA, the CDR3 is TGTGCCACCAGTGATCCGAGACAGGTTTCCTACGAGCAGTACTTC. Its protein is CATSDPRQVSYEQYF.

Concerning this clonotype itself: Given a much more abundant clone one base away, this may be a read error. The V gene is TRBV19, the J gene TRBJ2-2; possible D gene TRBD2, 6 bases. This CDR3 contains 17 residues. Germline V lookup: CDR1 LNHDA, CDR2 SQIVND (reference sequence). CDR3 amino acids: CASTFSGAATNTGGLFF. Written as DNA, the CDR3 is TGTGCCAGTACTTTTTCGGGAGCGGCAACGAACACCGGGGGGCTGTTTTTT.

Many counts were recorded for this clonotype. This chain's CDR3 is CASSVTIDPSAGSAELFF. The CDR3, as DNA: TGTGCCAGCAGCGTTACTATTGACCCCTCAGCCGGAAGCGCGGAGCTGTTTTTT. The chain couples TRBV9 to TRBJ2-2; D is unclear. Germline lookup yields CDR1 SGDLS and CDR2 YYNGEE. V was pared by 2 bases and J by 10 bases, with 27 bases between. CDR3 length equals 18 residues.

This clonotype was observed at least ten times. The chain uses TRBV6-1 and TRBJ2-5; D is possibly TRBD1 (6 bases). Between the trimmed V and J ends, which lost 3 bases and 2 bases, there was a span of 13 bases. The CDR3 is 15 amino acids. Germline values: CDR1 MNHNS, CDR2 SASEGT. The CDR3 DNA reads as TGTGCCAGCAGTGACCAGGGGACGGGGCAAGAGACCCAGTACTTC. This encodes CASSDQGTGQETQYF.

The sample holds many counts of this clonotype. V is TRBV12-3 or TRBV12-4 and J is TRBJ2-5; the match to TRBD1 covers 7 bases. The V and J ends lost 3 bases and 4 bases, in that order; junction bases with no gene match: 8. This CDR3 is 15 amino acids long. This CDR3 is CASSFGRGRVETQYF. Written as DNA, the CDR3 is TGTGCCAGCAGTTTTGGAAGGGGGCGGGTAGAGACCCAGTACTTC.

This clonotype was observed a handful of times. V is TRBV6-2 or TRBV6-3 and J is TRBJ2-5; 7 bases fit TRBD1. J was trimmed by 7 bases and V by 0 bases; bases with no gene match: 8. This CDR3 has 15 residues. The germline gives CDR1 MNHEY, CDR2 SVGEGT. The CDR3 coding sequence is TGTGCCAGCAGTTACTCGACAGGGAAAGTTGGGACCCAGTACTTC. It translates to CASSYSTGKVGTQYF.

This clonotype was seen repeatedly, ten times or more. CDR3 in amino acids: CASSFYGAQPYEQYF. CDR3 DNA sequence: TGTGCCAGCAGTTTTTACGGGGCTCAGCCCTACGAGCAGTACTTC. The chain recombines TRBV12-3 or TRBV12-4 with TRBJ2-7; D may match TRBD1 or TRBD2 (5 bases each). The V gene lost 3 bases and the J gene lost 2 bases, with 14 bases spanning the gap. CDR3 size: 15 residues.

In its sample, this clonotype was seen many times. V gene TRBV5-1 combines with J gene TRBJ1-3; TRBD1 agrees at 8 bases. The CDR3 runs to 17 residues. With V trimmed by 0 bases and J by 3 bases, 8 bases remained unmatched. Germline V CDR1 and CDR2: SGHRS, YFSETQ. CDR3 DNA sequence: TGCGCCAGCAGCTTGGGTGCCCAGGGGGCCGTTGGAAACACCATATATTTT. Translation: CASSLGAQGAVGNTIYF.

This clonotype came up many times. The chain couples TRBV2 to TRBJ1-3, with unresolved D. This CDR3 is built from 15 residues. Trimming removed 5 bases from V and 3 bases from J, with 14 bases in between. The germline CDR1 and CDR2 sequences are SNHLY and FYNNEI. This CDR3 reads CASSYQATGGNTIYF. The CDR3 nucleotides are TGTGCCAGCAGTTATCAGGCAACTGGTGGAAACACCATATATTTT.

This clonotype was counted ten times or more. The chain combines TRBV18 with TRBJ1-2; no clear D gene. CDR1 is KGHSH, CDR2 LQKENI, per germline. The V and J ends lost 3 bases and 6 bases respectively, with 11 bases between them. This CDR3 spans 13 amino acids. In DNA form, the CDR3 reads TGTGCCAGCTCACCTGCAGAATACGATGGCTACACCTTC. It yields the protein CASSPAEYDGYTF.

This chain connects TRBV11-2 to TRBJ2-7; 12 positions agree with TRBD2. CDR3 length: 16 residues. Germline CDR1 and CDR2: SGHAT and FQNNGV. The V segment lost 5 bases and the J segment 2 bases; nucleotides outside the gene matches: 7. CDR3 amino acids: CASSLRPSGGAYEQYF. The CDR3 coding sequence is TGTGCCAGCAGCCTACGGCCTAGCGGGGGGGCCTACGAGCAGTACTTC.

This clonotype was detected ten times or more. J is TRBJ1-2 and V is TRBV5-8; D call uncertain. Germline V CDR1 and CDR2: SGHTS, YDEGEE. The CDR3 runs to 11 residues. V was shortened by 2 bases and J by 5 bases, with 4 bases between the two germline ends. CDR3 residues: CASSFSYGYTF. CDR3 DNA: TGTGCCAGCAGCTTTAGTTATGGCTACACCTTC.

CDR3 coding DNA: TGTGCCAGCAGTTGGCTAGCGGGGAGCACCGGGGAGCTGTTTTTT. This translates into CASSWLAGSTGELFF. The V gene is TRBV27, the J gene TRBJ2-2; TRBD2 matches at 9 bases. This CDR3 has 15 residues. The germline V gene encodes CDR1 MNHEY and CDR2 SMNVEV (reference sequence). Trimming at V came to 4 bases and at J to 4 bases, leaving 4 bases not matched to a gene.